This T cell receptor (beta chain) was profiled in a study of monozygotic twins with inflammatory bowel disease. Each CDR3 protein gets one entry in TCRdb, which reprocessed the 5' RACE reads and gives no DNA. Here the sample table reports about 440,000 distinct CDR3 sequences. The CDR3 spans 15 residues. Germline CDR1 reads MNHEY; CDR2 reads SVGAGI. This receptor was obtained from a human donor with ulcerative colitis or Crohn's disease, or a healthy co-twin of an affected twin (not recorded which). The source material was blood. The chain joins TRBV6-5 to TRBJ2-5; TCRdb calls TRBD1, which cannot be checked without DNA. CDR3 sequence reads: CASSLLGQGAETQYF.